This record looks at one T cell receptor beta chain sequence and its context. The sample belongs to a study of blood T cell repertoires in COVID-19. V trimming: 4 bases; J trimming: 3 bases; junction bases outside the gene matches: 6. Germline loops: CDR1 MGHRA, CDR2 YSYEKL. The CDR3 is made up of 15 amino acids. Using immunoSEQ multiplex PCR, the repertoire was profiled, and TCRdb retains in-frame clones only, with some absent. The sample consists of more than 150,000 clones, under 85% of them appearing once. Specimen: peripheral blood. V and J are TRBV4-1 and TRBJ2-7; TRBD2 aligns across 10 bases. This TCR was sampled from a man between 65 and 79 years old who had recovered from COVID-19. The DNA for the CDR3 is TGCGCCAGCAGCCCTTATCGGACTAGCGGCTACGAGCAGTACTTC. It yields the protein CASSPYRTSGYEQYF.